This T cell receptor beta chain was profiled in a study of T cell clones after liver transplantation. Study information: Timepoints were pre-transplant, pre-withdrawal, and after withdrawal was completed or failed. The study, taken as a whole, reports: Small, mixed patient groups and varying post-transplant times limit these conclusions. Donor-reactive sequences fell more than third party-reactive ones, suggesting partial deletion.

Profiling relied on immunoSEQ multiplex PCR, and the TCRdb table lists in-frame clones only, not all of them. The sample consists of over 50,000 clones, less than 90% of them appearing once. Germline CDR1 and CDR2: MNHEY and SMNVEV (reference sequence). The CDR3 spans 16 residues. The ends lost 6 bases at V and 4 bases at J; junction bases unmatched: 10. As to this clone: Its cognate antigen is unknown.

V is TRBV27 and J is TRBJ2-1; 9 bases map to TRBD1. The sequencing here drew on CD8+ T cells from blood, taken 12 months after liver transplant. The origin of this receptor is a human patient who received a liver transplant. Some T cells may have come from the graft donor. CDR3 sequence (DNA): TGTGCCAGCAGCATGTCGACAGGGGGGATGTACAATGAGCAGTTCTTC. This gives the protein CASSMSTGGMYNEQFF.